The clone carrying this T cell receptor beta chain was observed many times. Its antigen is not known. From RNA transcripts, TCR beta CDR3 regions were amplified. HTBI primers were the set used in a first-round RT-PCR of the TCR CDR3. TCRdb independently ran MiXCR on the multiplex PCR reads; one entry per CDR3 protein. The profile covers about 680,000 distinct CDR3 sequences, with over 35% appearing a single time and 30% to 40% taken by the ten largest. The V gene's germline CDR1 is MNHEY and CDR2 SVGAGI. There are 16 residues in the CDR3. The ends were cut back, 0 bases at V and 2 bases at J, with 14 bases in the middle. Aged 18 to 65, the patients had hyperthyroidism that was newly diagnosed and had lasted under 2 months. The sample comes from a study of T cells in Graves' hyperthyroidism and ophthalmopathy. General study points: Ophthalmopathy was told apart from stable hyperthyroidism by a 13 V-J model.

The sequenced sample was blood. The origin of this receptor is a woman aged 40 to 55 with Graves' hyperthyroidism. The chain has TRBV6-5 and TRBJ2-7, with D maybe TRBD2 (5 bases). CDR3 region: CASSYSVPDSPYEQYF. The CDR3 nucleotides read TGTGCCAGCAGTTACTCGGTACCGGACTCTCCCTACGAGCAGTACTTC.